What follows are 32 T cell receptor beta chains derived from one specimen sequenced in a study of technical replicates of blood from a handful of donors. The data were produced by immunoSEQ multiplex PCR, yet TCRdb's version contains in-frame clones alone and is incomplete. The repertoire includes over 55,000 clones, roughly 86% of them detected once, and roughly 5% sits in the top ten. The sample taken for sequencing was PBMCs. Receptors were obtained from a human donor in good health. Some clones in this sample may be carry-over from other donors' samples.

V is TRBV6-6 and J is TRBJ2-1, with 11 bases that match TRBD2. This CDR3 comprises 16 residues. V was clipped by 6 bases and J by 7 bases; unmatched bases: 11. Germline V gives CDR1 MNHNY, CDR2 SVGAGI (reference sequence). The CDR3 DNA reads as TGTGCCAGCAGGGCGAATAGCGGGGGGGCGGGAAATGAGCAGTTCTTC. It encodes CASRANSGGAGNEQFF.

The table lists this clone with a few counts. The chain couples TRBV4-1 to TRBJ1-2; no definite D call. The V and J ends lost 3 bases and 8 bases respectively, with 19 bases between them. The germline V gene encodes CDR1 MGHRA and CDR2 YSYEKL. The CDR3 has 15 amino acids. CDR3 coding DNA: TGCGCCAGCAGCCACCCCGCTGGAGCTATCCGAGGCTACACCTTC. As protein: CASSHPAGAIRGYTF.

The chain couples TRBV11-2 to TRBJ1-6, with D possibly matching TRBD1 (6 bases). In germline, CDR1 is SGHAT, CDR2 FQNNGV. CDR3 size: 16 residues. Between the trimmed V and J ends, which lost 4 bases and 10 bases, there was a span of 20 bases. CDR3: CASSSPQTGVRSPLHF. The DNA for the CDR3 is TGTGCCAGCAGCTCGCCTCAGACAGGTGTTCGATCACCCCTCCACTTT.

This clone is a singleton in its sample. This sequence joins TRBV12-5 and TRBJ2-7; 9 positions match TRBD1. The CDR3 has 17 amino acids. The V gene's germline CDR1 is LGHNT and CDR2 FRNRAP. J lost 5 bases, V lost 5 bases, and 16 bases had no gene match. The DNA of the CDR3 is TGTGCTAGTGGTCCGTACCCTACAGGGGGCAGAGTGAACGAGCAGTACTTC. It translates to CASGPYPTGGRVNEQYF.

The CDR3 loop reads CASSVGRTGEGYTF. CDR3 DNA sequence: TGTGCCAGCAGCGTGGGTCGGACAGGGGAAGGCTACACCTTC. The V and J genes are TRBV27 and TRBJ1-2, with TRBD1 identical over 9 bases. The CDR3 runs to 14 residues. J was trimmed by 8 bases and V by 6 bases; bases with no gene match: 10. Germline V gives CDR1 MNHEY, CDR2 SMNVEV (reference sequence).

The V call is TRBV11-2, the J call TRBJ2-3, with 13 positions matching TRBD2. Germline V CDR1 and CDR2: SGHAT, FQNNGV. The CDR3 consists of 16 residues. V was clipped by 1 base and J by 6 bases; unmatched bases: 4. The CDR3 region has the DNA TGTGCCAGCAGCTTAGGGACTAGCGGGAGTGTTGATACGCAGTATTTT. Translated: CASSLGTSGSVDTQYF. Full variable domain (rest looked up from reference TRBV11-2 and TRBJ2-3): EAGVAQSPRYKIIEKRQSVAFWCNPISGHATLYWYQQILGQGPKLLIQFQNNGVVDDSQLPKDRFSAERLKGVDSTLKIQPAKLEDSAVYLCASSLGTSGSVDTQYFGPGTRLTVL.

This chain links TRBV10-3 with TRBJ1-1; D unclear. V was shortened by 2 bases and J by 6 bases, with 13 bases between the two germline ends. CDR1 is ENHRY, CDR2 SYGVKD, per germline. This CDR3 spans 14 amino acids. The CDR3 DNA is TGTGCCATCAGTGAGGAAGGTTCAGGCGCTGAAGCTTTCTTT. Translating it yields CAISEEGSGAEAFF.

DNA of the CDR3: TGTGCCACCAGCAGGTCAGGGCAGGAGCAGCCCCAGCATTTT. This codes for CATSRSGQEQPQHF. This chain uses TRBV15 with TRBJ1-5, with D possibly being TRBD1 (5 bases). Per germline, CDR1 LNHNV and CDR2 YYDKDF (reference sequence). V was pared by 3 bases and J by 7 bases, with 13 bases between. The CDR3 runs 14 residues.

This chain links TRBV2 with TRBJ2-5; maybe TRBD1 (5 bases). This CDR3 spans 13 amino acids. The germline V and J ends were trimmed by 5 bases and 2 bases, with 9 bases remaining between them. Germline values: CDR1 SNHLY, CDR2 FYNNEI. This CDR3 reads CASSSDRQETQYF. The CDR3, as DNA: TGTGCCAGCAGTTCCGACAGACAAGAGACCCAGTACTTC.

This sequence joins TRBV5-1 and TRBJ2-5, with TRBD2 matching over 11 bases. V lost 4 bases to trimming and J lost 1 base; unmatched junction nucleotides: 3. The CDR3 contains 15 residues. Germline lookup yields CDR1 SGHRS and CDR2 YFSETQ. CDR3 nucleotides: TGCGCCAGCAGCCCGGGACTAGCGGCCCAAGAGACCCAGTACTTC. Residues: CASSPGLAAQETQYF.

The V call is TRBV7-2, the J call TRBJ1-1; D remains unclear. This CDR3 has 11 amino acids. CDR1 SGHTA and CDR2 FQGNSA come from the germline V gene. The V end was cut by 4 bases, the J end by 4 bases, with 4 bases between. The CDR3 sequence is CASSSLTEAFF. For the CDR3, the DNA is TGTGCCAGCAGCTCACTCACTGAAGCTTTCTTT.

This clone was detected only once. The chain links TRBV5-1 to TRBJ1-2, with D possibly being TRBD1 (6 bases). The CDR3 contains 16 residues. CDR1 SGHRS and CDR2 YFSETQ come from the germline V gene. V lost 0 bases, J lost 0 bases, and 12 bases lay in between. The CDR3 spells CASSLVGGATNYGYTF. The DNA of the CDR3 is TGCGCCAGCAGCTTGGTGGGGGGGGCCACTAACTATGGCTACACCTTC.

The rearrangement joins TRBV7-9 to TRBJ1-3; perhaps TRBD1 as D (5 bases). The V end lost 4 bases, the J end lost 0 bases, and 19 bases lay between the germline ends. Germline V lookup: CDR1 SEHNR, CDR2 FQNEAQ (reference sequence). The CDR3 contains 18 residues. CDR3 sequence reads: CASSSPGGGKNSGNTIYF. CDR3 nucleotide sequence: TGTGCCAGCAGCTCACCCGGGGGTGGGAAAAACTCTGGAAACACCATATATTTT.

This rearrangement joins TRBV2 to TRBJ2-1; 9 bases fit TRBD2. The CDR3 sequence is 16 residues long. V trimming: 0 bases; J trimming: 7 bases; junction bases outside the gene matches: 7. Germline assignment: CDR1 SNHLY and CDR2 FYNNEI. The CDR3: CASSEARGLARNEQFF. DNA for the CDR3: TGTGCCAGCAGTGAAGCGAGAGGACTAGCGAGAAATGAGCAGTTCTTC.

The chain employs TRBV15 and TRBJ1-6; TRBD1 matches 10 bases. Trimming took 4 bases from V and 10 from J; bases not matched to a gene: 4. This CDR3 is 14 amino acids long. CDR1 LNHNV and CDR2 YYDKDF come from the germline V gene (reference sequence). CDR3 DNA sequence: TGTGCCACCAGCAAAGGACAGGGGGAATCACCCCTCCACTTT. It translates to CATSKGQGESPLHF.

This chain links TRBV2 with TRBJ2-7; D possibly corresponds to TRBD1 (6 bases). CDR3 length equals 14 residues. Trimming left V 6 bases short and J 2 bases short, with 14 bases between. The germline CDR1 and CDR2 sequences are SNHLY and FYNNEI. The CDR3 is CASSLQGQTYEQYF. The CDR3 DNA is TGTGCCAGCAGCCTTCAAGGACAGACCTACGAGCAGTACTTC.

The gene calls are TRBV6-6 and TRBJ1-1; unclear D gene. The CDR3 runs 16 residues. Germline CDR1 and CDR2: MNHNY and SVGAGI (reference sequence). V shed 8 bases and J shed 0 bases, with 19 bases lying between them. CDR3 nucleotide sequence: TGTGCCAGCCTCAAACCGACTCCGAGTTTGAACACTGAAGCTTTCTTT. As protein: CASLKPTPSLNTEAFF.

The rearrangement uses TRBV5-1 and TRBJ2-1, with D possibly matching TRBD2 (6 bases). The CDR3 is 15 residues long. Trimming stripped 0 bases from V and 4 bases from J, with 11 bases between. Germline CDR1 is SGHRS and CDR2 is YFSETQ. Here the CDR3 DNA reads TGCGCCAGCAGCTTGGTGGCGGGGACTTACAATGAGCAGTTCTTC. Translation: CASSLVAGTYNEQFF.

The CDR3 region is CASSEEGLNEQYF. The CDR3 DNA reads as TGTGCCAGCAGTGAGGAGGGCCTCAACGAGCAGTACTTC. V gene TRBV27 combines with J gene TRBJ2-7; D is possibly TRBD2 (6 bases). Germline loops: CDR1 MNHEY, CDR2 SMNVEV (reference sequence). V lost 5 bases and J lost 5, with 13 bases in between. The CDR3 runs to 13 residues.

V gene TRBV12-5 combines with J gene TRBJ1-2; unclear D gene. Germline loops: CDR1 LGHNT, CDR2 FRNRAP. This CDR3 contains 12 residues. V was cut by 1 base and J by 10 bases, with 10 bases left in between. In nucleotides, the CDR3 is TGTGCTAGTGGTTTGGAAAGGCGGGCCTACACCTTC. It is translated as CASGLERRAYTF.

The J gene is TRBJ2-5, the V gene TRBV2, with 7 bases that match TRBD2. CDR1 SNHLY and CDR2 FYNNEI come from the germline V gene. The CDR3 runs to 16 residues. V dropped 6 bases and J dropped 2; count of bases not matched to a gene: 12. The CDR3 is CASSESDLGGQETQYF. CDR3 in DNA: TGTGCCAGCAGCGAATCTGACCTGGGGGGGCAAGAGACCCAGTACTTC.

The chain uses TRBV7-8 and TRBJ2-3; a possible D gene is TRBD2 (5 bases). Trimming left V 5 bases short and J 10 bases short, with 13 bases between. The germline gives CDR1 SGHVS, CDR2 FQNEAQ. The CDR3 runs to 12 residues. The CDR3 DNA reads TGTGCCAGCAGCCGAGAAGTGGGAGCGCAGTATTTT. Amino acids: CASSREVGAQYF.

The DNA for the CDR3 is TGTGCCAGCAGCTTAGTAAAAGGGGGCGCTGGGGCCAACGTCCTGACTTTC. Its translation is CASSLVKGGAGANVLTF. The gene calls are TRBV7-6 and TRBJ2-6, with 7 bases matching TRBD1. This CDR3 spans 17 amino acids. V gave up 1 base and J gave up 2 bases; unmatched junction bases: 5. Per the germline V gene, CDR1 is SGHVS and CDR2 is FNYEAQ.

This clone was counted once. This rearrangement joins TRBV6-5 to TRBJ2-2, with D hard to call. The CDR3 has 12 residues. The V gene lost 2 bases and the J gene lost 6 bases, with 4 bases spanning the gap. Germline CDR1 MNHEY, CDR2 SVGAGI. CDR3 protein: CASSYRSGELFF. DNA of the CDR3: TGTGCCAGCAGTTACCGGTCCGGGGAGCTGTTTTTT.

V usage is TRBV11-3 and J usage is TRBJ2-3; 7 bases agree with TRBD2. After removal of 3 bases from V and 3 bases from J, the junction contained 3 bases not matched to a gene. CDR3 length: 14 amino acids. CDR1 and CDR2 (germline): SGHNT, YENEEA. CDR3 residues: CASSFGGTTDTQYF. In DNA, the CDR3 is TGTGCCAGCAGCTTCGGGGGGACTACAGATACGCAGTATTTT.

The chain recombines TRBV6-6 with TRBJ2-7; D gene ambiguous. With 5 bases removed from V and 0 bases from J, the gap between germline ends came to 5 bases. The CDR3 loop spans 12 amino acids. Germline loops: CDR1 MNHNY, CDR2 SVGAGI (reference sequence). The DNA for the CDR3 is TGTGCCAGCAGTCCTAGCTCCTACGAGCAGTACTTC. Its protein is CASSPSSYEQYF.

V is TRBV7-7 and J is TRBJ2-1; D perhaps matches TRBD2 (6 bases). Germline V gene data show CDR1 as SSHAT and CDR2 as FNYEAQ (reference sequence). The CDR3 is made up of 12 amino acids. Trimming stripped 4 bases from V and 14 bases from J, with 15 bases between. The CDR3 protein is CASSWDGSLEFF. For the CDR3, the DNA is TGTGCCAGCAGCTGGGACGGGAGTCTAGAGTTCTTC.

The chain joins TRBV13 to TRBJ2-5, with D maybe TRBD2 (6 bases). Trimming cost V 6 bases and J 0 bases, with 17 bases left between them. Germline values: CDR1 PRHDT, CDR2 FYEKMQ (reference sequence). There are 16 residues in the CDR3. CDR3 DNA sequence: TGTGCCAGCAGAAAAGAGGGACTGGCGTACCAAGAGACCCAGTACTTC. Its protein is CASRKEGLAYQETQYF.

The V and J genes are TRBV7-9 and TRBJ1-5; D remains unclear. The CDR3 is made up of 15 amino acids. V was clipped by 5 bases and J by 4 bases, with 15 bases between them. Germline loops: CDR1 SEHNR, CDR2 FQNEAQ (reference sequence). The chain's CDR3 is CASSLGPGFNQPQHF. CDR3 in DNA: TGTGCCAGCAGCCTAGGGCCCGGGTTTAATCAGCCCCAGCATTTT.

The sample holds a few counts of this clone. The gene calls are TRBV30 and TRBJ2-7, with a possible D match to TRBD2 (5 bases). V was trimmed by 1 base and J by 3 bases, leaving 13 bases between them. Germline V gene data show CDR1 as GTSNPN and CDR2 as SVGIG (reference sequence). CDR3 size: 14 residues. DNA for the CDR3: TGTGCCTGGAGTGGAGAGGTTGGAGGCTACGAGCAGTACTTC. Translated, it gives CAWSGEVGGYEQYF.

This sequence joins TRBV7-7 and TRBJ2-5; 14 bases are a match to TRBD2. CDR3 length: 15 amino acids. With 4 bases clipped from V and 8 bases from J, the junction kept 6 bases outside the gene matches. From germline, CDR1 is SSHAT and CDR2 FNYEAQ (reference sequence). CDR3 bases: TGTGCCAGCAGCTCGGGACTAGCGGGGGCAGGAACCCAGTACTTC. The encoded protein is CASSSGLAGAGTQYF.

The rearrangement links TRBV25-1 to TRBJ1-2, with D unclear. CDR3 length: 14 residues. The V gene's germline CDR1 is MGHDK and CDR2 SYGVNS. V was cut by 5 bases and J by 4 bases, with 14 bases left in between. The CDR3: CASSPPGQAYGYTF. The DNA for the CDR3 is TGTGCCAGCAGTCCCCCTGGGCAGGCCTATGGCTACACCTTC.